The clone carrying this T cell receptor beta chain occurred once. V lost 7 bases, J lost 0 bases, and 8 bases stayed unmatched. CDR1 is WSHSY and CDR2 is SAAADI in the germline V gene. The CDR3 consists of 15 residues. This sample stems from a study of CD8 T cells in Susac syndrome. With random hexamers, roughly 0.45 to 1 ug RNA was reverse transcribed. TCRdb itself ran the immunoSEQ multiplex PCR reads through MiXCR, one entry per CDR3 protein. The table lists fewer than 95,000 distinct CDR3 sequences, 95% to 97% of them singletons, with 0.62% in the top ten. The TCR was taken from a human donor with Susac syndrome. The V call is TRBV10-2, the J call TRBJ2-7, with 8 bases lining up with TRBD1. Input material: CD8+ T cells from PBMCs. The DNA for the CDR3 is TGCGCCAGCAACCCGACAGGGGATAGCTCCTACGAGCAGTACTTC. Amino acid sequence: CASNPTGDSSYEQYF.